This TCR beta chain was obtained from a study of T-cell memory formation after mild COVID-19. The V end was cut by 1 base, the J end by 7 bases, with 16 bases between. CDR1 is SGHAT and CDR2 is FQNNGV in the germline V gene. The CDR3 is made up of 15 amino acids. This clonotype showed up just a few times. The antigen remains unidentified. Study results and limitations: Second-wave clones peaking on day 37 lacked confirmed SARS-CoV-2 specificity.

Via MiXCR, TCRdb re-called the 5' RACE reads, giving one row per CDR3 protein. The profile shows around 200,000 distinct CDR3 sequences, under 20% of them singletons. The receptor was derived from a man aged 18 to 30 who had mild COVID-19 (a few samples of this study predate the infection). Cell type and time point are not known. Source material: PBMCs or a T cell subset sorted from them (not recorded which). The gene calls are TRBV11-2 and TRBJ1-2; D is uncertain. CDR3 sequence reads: CASSLGKVLGSGYTF. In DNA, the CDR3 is TGTGCCAGCAGCTTAGGAAAGGTCCTCGGGTCTGGCTACACCTTC.